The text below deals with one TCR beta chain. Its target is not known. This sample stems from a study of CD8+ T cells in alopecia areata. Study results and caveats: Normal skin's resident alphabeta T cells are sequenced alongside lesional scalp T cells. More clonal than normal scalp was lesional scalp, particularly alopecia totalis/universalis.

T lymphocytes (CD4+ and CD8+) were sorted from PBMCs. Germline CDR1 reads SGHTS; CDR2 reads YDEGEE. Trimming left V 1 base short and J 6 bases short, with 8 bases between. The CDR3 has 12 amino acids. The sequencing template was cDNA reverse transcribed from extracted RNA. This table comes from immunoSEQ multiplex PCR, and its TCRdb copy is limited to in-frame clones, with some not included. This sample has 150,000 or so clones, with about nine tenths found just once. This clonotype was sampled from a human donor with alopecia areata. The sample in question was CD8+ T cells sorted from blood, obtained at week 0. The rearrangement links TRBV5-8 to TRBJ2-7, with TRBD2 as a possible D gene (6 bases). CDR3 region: CASSLMGGEQYF. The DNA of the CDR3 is TGTGCCAGCAGCTTGATGGGAGGCGAGCAGTACTTC.